This TCR beta chain came from a study of blood T cells in healthy people across ages. Then a second PCR, running roughly 7 to 12 cycles, was carried out with a sample-barcoded 5' primer and a J-beta primer mix. A template-switch adaptor containing 12 random nucleotides labeled each cDNA molecule. MiXCR, applied by TCRdb to the 5' RACE reads, yields one record per CDR3 protein. Here the sample spans fewer than 750,000 distinct CDR3 sequences, around 52% being singletons. The junction had 6 bases not matched to a gene; V was cut back by 0 bases and J by 5 bases. CDR1 and CDR2 (germline): LGHDT, YNNKEL (reference sequence). The CDR3 runs to 18 residues. Study outcomes and limitations: Calculation of diversity from one million T cells yielded estimates considered to be underestimates.

Details on this clonotype: Antigen unknown.

This receptor was taken from a woman aged 80 or over in good health. The chain is built from TRBV3-1 and TRBJ2-2, with 13 bases matching TRBD2. Specimen: blood. CDR3 sequence reads: CASSQDRGLAGITGELFF. In DNA, the CDR3 is TGTGCCAGCAGCCAAGATCGGGGACTAGCGGGGATAACCGGGGAGCTGTTTTTT.